This T cell receptor (beta chain) stems from a study of blood T cell repertoires in COVID-19. Study details: Samples representing acute and convalescent COVID-19 were sourced from the United States, Italy and Spain. Nucleic acid was either cDNA or gDNA, and it came from T cells, B-cell-depleted T cells, or PBMCs.

Authors' methods: From reference gene primer amplification, estimates of nucleated cell counts were derived. Sequencing used immunoSEQ multiplex PCR; TCRdb keeps in-frame clones, though not all of them. The V and J calls and clone size are taken from that table; D and trimming were inferred from the DNA. Among 130,000 to 150,000 clones, around 80% were seen once, and the ten largest hold roughly 10%. Germline V gene data show CDR1 as SEHNR and CDR2 as FQNEAQ (reference sequence). The V and J ends lost 4 bases and 5 bases, in that order; junction bases with no gene match: 5. There are 16 residues in the CDR3.

The clonotype was recovered from a woman older than 75 in a cohort sampled during active or convalescent COVID-19. The rearrangement uses TRBV7-9 and TRBJ2-1; 13 bases line up with TRBD2. The sequenced sample consisted of peripheral blood. The CDR3 sequence is CASSWTSGGPHNEQFF. The CDR3 DNA sequence: TGTGCCAGCAGCTGGACTAGCGGGGGACCACACAATGAGCAGTTCTTC. Drawing the rest from reference TRBV7-9 and TRBJ2-1, the complete variable domain is DTGVSQNPRHKITKRGQNVTFRCDPISEHNRLYWYRQTLGQGPEFLTYFQNEAQLEKSRLLSDRFSAERPKGSFSTLEIQRTEQGDSAMYLCASSWTSGGPHNEQFFGPGTRLTVL.